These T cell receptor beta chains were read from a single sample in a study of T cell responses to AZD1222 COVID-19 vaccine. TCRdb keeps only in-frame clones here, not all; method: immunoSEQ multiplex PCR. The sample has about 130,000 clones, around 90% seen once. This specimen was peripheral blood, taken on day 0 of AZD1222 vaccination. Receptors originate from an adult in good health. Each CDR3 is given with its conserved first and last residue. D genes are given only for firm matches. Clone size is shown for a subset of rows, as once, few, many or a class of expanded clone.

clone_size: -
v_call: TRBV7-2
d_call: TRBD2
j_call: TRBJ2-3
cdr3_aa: CASSPPTSGTDTQYF
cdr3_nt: TGTGCCAGCAGCCCTCCGACTAGCGGCACAGATACGCAGTATTTT

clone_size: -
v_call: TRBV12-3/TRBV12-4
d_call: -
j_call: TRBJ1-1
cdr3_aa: CASSHLNTEAFF
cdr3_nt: TGTGCCAGCAGTCACTTGAACACTGAAGCTTTCTTT

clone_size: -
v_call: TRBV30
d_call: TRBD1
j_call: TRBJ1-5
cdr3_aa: CAWSPGFRGHQPQHF
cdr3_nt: TGTGCCTGGAGCCCGGGGTTTAGGGGGCATCAGCCCCAGCATTTT

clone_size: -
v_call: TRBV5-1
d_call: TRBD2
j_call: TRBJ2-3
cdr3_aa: CASTYGGAGGRSDTQYF
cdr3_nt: TGCGCCAGCACTTACGGTGGAGCGGGGGGGCGCTCAGATACGCAGTATTTT

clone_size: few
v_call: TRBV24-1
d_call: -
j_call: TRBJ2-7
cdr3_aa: CATSDFEGISSYEQYF
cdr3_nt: TGTGCCACCAGTGATTTTGAGGGGATTAGCTCCTACGAGCAGTACTTC

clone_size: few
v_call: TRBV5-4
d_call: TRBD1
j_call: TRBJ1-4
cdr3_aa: CASSAGTGHEKLFF
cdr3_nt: TGTGCCAGCAGCGCCGGGACAGGGCACGAAAAACTGTTTTTT

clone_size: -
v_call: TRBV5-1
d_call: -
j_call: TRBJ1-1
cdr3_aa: CASSLGGDTEAFF
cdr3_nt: TGCGCCAGCAGCCTTGGGGGGGACACTGAAGCTTTCTTT

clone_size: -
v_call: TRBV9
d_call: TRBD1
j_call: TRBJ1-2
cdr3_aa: CASSVAGQSYTF
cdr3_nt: TGTGCCAGCAGCGTAGCGGGACAGTCATACACCTTC

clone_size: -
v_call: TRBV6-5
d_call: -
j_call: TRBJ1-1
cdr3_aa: CASRGLSRTEAFF
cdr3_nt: TGTGCCAGCAGGGGCCTGAGCCGCACTGAAGCTTTCTTT

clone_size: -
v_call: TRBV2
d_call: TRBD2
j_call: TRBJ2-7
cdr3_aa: CASSQLAGYEQYF
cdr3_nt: TGTGCCAGCAGTCAGCTAGCGGGGTACGAGCAGTACTTC

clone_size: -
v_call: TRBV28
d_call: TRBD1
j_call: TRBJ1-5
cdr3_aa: CASSFIWTGGLGNQPQHF
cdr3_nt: TGTGCCAGCAGTTTTATCTGGACAGGGGGCCTTGGCAATCAGCCCCAGCATTTT

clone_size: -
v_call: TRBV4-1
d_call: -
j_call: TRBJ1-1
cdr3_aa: CASSLLGDTEAFF
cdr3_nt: TGCGCCAGCAGTCTCCTGGGGGACACTGAAGCTTTCTTT

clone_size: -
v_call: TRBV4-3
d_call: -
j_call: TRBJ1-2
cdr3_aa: CASSQDFGVAGYGYTF
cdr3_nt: TGCGCCAGCAGCCAAGATTTTGGGGTGGCAGGCTATGGCTACACCTTC

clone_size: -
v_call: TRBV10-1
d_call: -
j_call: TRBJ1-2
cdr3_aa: CASSFTGSYGYTF
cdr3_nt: TGCGCCAGCAGCTTTACGGGGTCCTATGGCTACACCTTC

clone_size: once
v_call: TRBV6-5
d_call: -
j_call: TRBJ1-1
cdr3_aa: CASTPLVGKAGFF
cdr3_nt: TGTGCCAGCACGCCCCTAGTTGGGAAAGCTGGTTTCTTT

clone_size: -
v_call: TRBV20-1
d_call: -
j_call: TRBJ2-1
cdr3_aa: CSASLGGWNEQFF
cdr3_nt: TGCAGTGCTAGTTTGGGGGGATGGAATGAGCAGTTCTTC

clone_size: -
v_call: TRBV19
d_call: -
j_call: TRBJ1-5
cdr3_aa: CASSSGVRNQPQHF
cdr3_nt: TGTGCCAGTAGTAGTGGGGTTAGAAATCAGCCCCAGCATTTT

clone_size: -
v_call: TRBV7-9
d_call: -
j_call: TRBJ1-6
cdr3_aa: CASSAEPGSSPLHF
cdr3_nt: TGTGCCAGCAGTGCTGAACCGGGGAGTTCACCCCTCCACTTT

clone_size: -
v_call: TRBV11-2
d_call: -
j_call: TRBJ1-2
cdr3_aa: CASSSMERRNYGYTF
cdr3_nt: TGTGCCAGCAGCTCAATGGAGAGGAGAAACTATGGCTACACCTTC

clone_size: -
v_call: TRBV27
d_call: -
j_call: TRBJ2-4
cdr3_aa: CASSRNPGNRTKNIQYF
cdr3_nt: TGTGCCAGCAGTAGAAATCCGGGGAATCGGACCAAAAACATTCAGTACTTC

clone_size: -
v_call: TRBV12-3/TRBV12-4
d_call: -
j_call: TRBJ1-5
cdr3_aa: CASSFSQGPQHF
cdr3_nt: TGTGCCAGCAGTTTTTCTCAGGGACCCCAGCATTTT

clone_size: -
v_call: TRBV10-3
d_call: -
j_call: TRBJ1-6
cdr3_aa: CAISEGTDSPLHF
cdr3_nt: TGTGCCATCAGTGAGGGGACCGATTCACCCCTCCACTTT

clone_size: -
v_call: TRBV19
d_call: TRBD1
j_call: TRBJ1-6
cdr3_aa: CASSVRTGNSPLHF
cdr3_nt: TGTGCCAGTAGTGTCCGGACAGGTAATTCACCCCTCCACTTT

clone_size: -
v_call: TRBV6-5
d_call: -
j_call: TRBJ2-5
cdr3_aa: CASTSGAGETQYF
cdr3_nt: TGTGCCAGCACCTCAGGAGCGGGAGAGACCCAGTACTTC

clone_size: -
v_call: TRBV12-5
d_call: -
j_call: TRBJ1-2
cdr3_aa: CASEAEIFYGYTF
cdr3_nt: TGTGCTAGTGAGGCAGAGATATTCTATGGCTACACCTTC

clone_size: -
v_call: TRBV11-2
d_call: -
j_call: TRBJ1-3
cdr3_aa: CASSLVKGSGNTIYF
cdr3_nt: TGTGCCAGCAGCTTAGTAAAGGGCAGTGGAAACACCATATATTTT

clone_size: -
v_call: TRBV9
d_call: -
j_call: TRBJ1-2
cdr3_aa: CASSVGGGNYGYTF
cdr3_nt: TGTGCCAGCAGCGTAGGGGGAGGGAACTATGGCTACACCTTC

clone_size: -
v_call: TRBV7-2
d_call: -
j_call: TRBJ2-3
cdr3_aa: CASSPGVDDTQYF
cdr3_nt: TGTGCCAGCAGCCCAGGGGTGGACGATACGCAGTATTTT

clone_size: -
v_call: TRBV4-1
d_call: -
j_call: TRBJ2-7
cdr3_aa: CASSQGPGTTYEQYF
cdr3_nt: TGCGCCAGCAGCCAGGGACCCGGGACCACATACGAGCAGTACTTC

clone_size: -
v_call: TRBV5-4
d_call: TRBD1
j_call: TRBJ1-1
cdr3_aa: CASSSKDRVGTEAFF
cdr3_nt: TGTGCCAGCAGCTCCAAGGACAGGGTTGGCACTGAAGCTTTCTTT

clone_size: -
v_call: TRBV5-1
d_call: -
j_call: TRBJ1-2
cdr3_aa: CASSPDSIQYGYTF
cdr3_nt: TGCGCCAGCAGCCCGGACAGCATACAATATGGCTACACCTTC

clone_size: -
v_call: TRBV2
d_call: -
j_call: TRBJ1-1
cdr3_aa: CASSATRNTEAFF
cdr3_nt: TGTGCCAGCAGTGCAACACGGAACACTGAAGCTTTCTTT

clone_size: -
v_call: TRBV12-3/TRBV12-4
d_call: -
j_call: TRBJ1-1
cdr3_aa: CASSLGTEAFF
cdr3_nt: TGTGCCAGCAGCCTCGGCACTGAAGCTTTCTTT

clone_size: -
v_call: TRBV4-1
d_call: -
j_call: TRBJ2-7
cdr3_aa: CASSPVGQIYEQYF
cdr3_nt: TGCGCCAGCAGCCCGGTGGGACAAATCTACGAGCAGTACTTC

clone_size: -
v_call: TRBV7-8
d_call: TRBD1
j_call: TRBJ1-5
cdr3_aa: CASSSPGQGVSQPQHF
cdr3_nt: TGTGCCAGCAGCTCCCCCGGGCAGGGGGTCAGTCAGCCCCAGCATTTT

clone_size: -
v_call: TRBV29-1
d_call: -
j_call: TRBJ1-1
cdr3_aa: CSVSRGTEAFF
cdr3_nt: TGCAGCGTTTCAAGGGGAACTGAAGCTTTCTTT

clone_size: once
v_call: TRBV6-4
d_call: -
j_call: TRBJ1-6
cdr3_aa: CASSDSRVSPLHF
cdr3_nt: TGTGCCAGCAGTGACTCGAGAGTATCACCCCTCCACTTT

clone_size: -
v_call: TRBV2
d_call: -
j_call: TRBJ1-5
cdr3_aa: CASSERDSHQPQHF
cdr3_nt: TGTGCCAGCAGTGAACGGGATAGCCATCAGCCCCAGCATTTT

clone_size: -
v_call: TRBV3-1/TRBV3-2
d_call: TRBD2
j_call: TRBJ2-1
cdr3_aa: CASSQTPLAGGQFF
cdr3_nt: TGTGCCAGCAGCCAGACGCCGTTAGCGGGGGGGCAGTTCTTC

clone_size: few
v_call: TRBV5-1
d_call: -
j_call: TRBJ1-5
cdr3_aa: CASSLDSSQPQHF
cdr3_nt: TGCGCCAGCAGCTTGGATTCAAGCCAGCCCCAGCATTTT

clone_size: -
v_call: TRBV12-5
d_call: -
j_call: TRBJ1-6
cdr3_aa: CASGPTPNSPLHF
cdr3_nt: TGTGCTAGTGGTCCGACCCCTAATTCACCCCTCCACTTT

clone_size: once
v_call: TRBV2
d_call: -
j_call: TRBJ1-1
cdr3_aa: CASSAIGGVRMNTEAFF
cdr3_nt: TGTGCCAGCAGCGCAATTGGGGGCGTAAGGATGAACACTGAAGCTTTCTTT

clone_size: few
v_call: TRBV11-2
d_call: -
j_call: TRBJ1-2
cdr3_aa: CASSLTLIGYTF
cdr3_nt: TGTGCCAGCAGCCTTACCCTTATAGGCTACACCTTC

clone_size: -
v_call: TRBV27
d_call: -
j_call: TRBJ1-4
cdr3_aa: CASSSVGRKLFF
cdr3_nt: TGTGCCAGCAGTTCCGTAGGGAGAAAACTGTTTTTT

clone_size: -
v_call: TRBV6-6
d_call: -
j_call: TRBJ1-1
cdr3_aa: CASSYPEGPAFF
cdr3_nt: TGTGCCAGCAGTTACCCTGAAGGGCCTGCCTTCTTT

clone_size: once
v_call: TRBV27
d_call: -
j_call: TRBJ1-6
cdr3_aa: CASSLGSGGSYNSPLHF
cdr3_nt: TGTGCCAGCAGTTTAGGGTCGGGGGGCTCCTATAATTCACCCCTCCACTTT

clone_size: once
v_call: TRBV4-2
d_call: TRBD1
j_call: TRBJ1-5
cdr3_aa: CASSQGDRNMGYSNQPQHF
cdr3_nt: TGTGCCAGCAGCCAAGGGGACAGGAACATGGGATATAGCAATCAGCCCCAGCATTTT

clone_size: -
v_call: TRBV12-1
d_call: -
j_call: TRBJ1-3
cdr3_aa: CASSRTGGTGNTIYF
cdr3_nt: TGTGCCAGCAGTAGAACAGGGGGAACTGGAAACACCATATATTTT

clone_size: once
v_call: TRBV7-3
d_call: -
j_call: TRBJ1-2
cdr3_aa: CASRNNHRYYGYTF
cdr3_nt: TGTGCCAGCAGAAATAACCACAGGTACTATGGCTACACCTTC

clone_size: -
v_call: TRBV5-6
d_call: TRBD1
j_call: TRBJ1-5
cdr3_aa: CASSLAHTGANQPQHF
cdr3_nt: TGTGCCAGCAGCTTGGCCCACACAGGGGCCAATCAGCCCCAGCATTTT

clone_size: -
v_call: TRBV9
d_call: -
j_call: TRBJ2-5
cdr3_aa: CASSVSPGVLQETQYF
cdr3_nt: TGTGCCAGCAGCGTCTCCCCGGGGGTATTACAAGAGACCCAGTACTTC

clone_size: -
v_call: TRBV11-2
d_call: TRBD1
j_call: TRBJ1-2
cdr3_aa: CASSLTGLGYTF
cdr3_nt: TGTGCCAGCAGCCTGACAGGGCTCGGCTACACCTTC

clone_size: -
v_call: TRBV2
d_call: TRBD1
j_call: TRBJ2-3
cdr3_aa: CASKFWDRGTDTQYF
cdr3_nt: TGTGCCAGCAAGTTTTGGGACAGGGGCACAGATACGCAGTATTTT

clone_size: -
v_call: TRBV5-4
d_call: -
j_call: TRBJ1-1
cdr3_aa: CASSLGNTNTEAFF
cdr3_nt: TGTGCCAGCAGCTTGGGGAATACGAACACTGAAGCTTTCTTT

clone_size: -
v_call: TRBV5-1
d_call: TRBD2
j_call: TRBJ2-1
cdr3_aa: CASSPLVGTSDEQFF
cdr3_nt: TGCGCCAGCAGCCCCCTGGTGGGGACTAGCGATGAGCAGTTCTTC